The 11 T cell receptor beta chains presented below share a single source sample, sequenced in a study of OX40 agonist ivuxolimab in advanced cancers. Clones were sequenced by immunoSEQ multiplex PCR, and TCRdb holds only the in-frame ones, with some missing. The sample comprises around 66,000 clones, around 81% of which are singletons, and 4% to 4.5% rests with the top ten. This sample comprised CD4+ or CD8+ T cells sorted from blood, obtained in a trial of the OX40 agonist ivuxolimab. The origin of the receptors is an adult with an advanced solid tumor such as melanoma, head and neck, liver or kidney cancer.

The V call is TRBV6-5, the J call TRBJ1-1, with D maybe TRBD1 (6 bases). Germline V CDR1 and CDR2: MNHEY, SVGAGI. The germline V and J ends were trimmed by 5 bases and 4 bases, with 14 bases remaining between them. The CDR3 loop spans 14 amino acids. In DNA form, the CDR3 reads TGTGCCAGCAGTCAATTACAGGGTCTCACTGAAGCTTTCTTT. The encoded protein is CASSQLQGLTEAFF.

The genes are TRBV6-5 and TRBJ2-2, with D perhaps TRBD2 (5 bases). Trimming pared 10 bases from V and 2 bases from J, leaving 17 bases between. The germline V gene has CDR1 MNHEY and CDR2 SVGAGI. This CDR3 comprises 15 residues. CDR3 amino acids: CATGVAGPNTGELFF. The DNA for the CDR3 is TGTGCCACCGGTGTGGCGGGTCCTAACACCGGGGAGCTGTTTTTT.

This clone has just a few counts. The chain employs TRBV6-1 and TRBJ1-1; 7 bases are a match to TRBD1. J was trimmed by 4 bases and V by 4 bases; bases with no gene match: 3. In germline, CDR1 is MNHNS, CDR2 SASEGT. The CDR3 loop spans 13 amino acids. CDR3 sequence reads: CASSGGTVTEAFF. CDR3 DNA sequence: TGTGCCAGCAGTGGGGGGACAGTCACTGAAGCTTTCTTT.

This clone has a handful of counts. The rearrangement joins TRBV27 to TRBJ1-6, with D possibly TRBD1 on 5 matching bases. V lost 2 bases, J lost 11 bases, and 16 bases lay in between. Per germline, CDR1 MNHEY and CDR2 SMNVEV (reference sequence). The CDR3 runs 15 residues. The CDR3 reads CASSLGAGSLAPLHF. The CDR3 DNA reads as TGTGCCAGCAGTTTAGGTGCAGGGTCTTTAGCACCCCTCCACTTT.

The gene calls are TRBV5-1 and TRBJ1-2; the D gene is possibly TRBD1 (6 bases). CDR1 and CDR2 (germline): SGHRS, YFSETQ. The CDR3 spans 14 residues. Trimming removed 4 bases at V and 6 bases at J, with 16 bases between. For the CDR3, the DNA is TGCGCCAGCAGCAGGGGGTTGGGGGCGCATGGCTACACCTTC. Its protein product is CASSRGLGAHGYTF.

The chain is built from TRBV5-1 and TRBJ1-6, with a tentative D call TRBD1 (5 bases). V was shortened by 0 bases and J by 0 bases, with 7 bases between the two germline ends. Germline lookup yields CDR1 SGHRS and CDR2 YFSETQ. The length of the CDR3 is 16 residues. DNA of the CDR3: TGCGCCAGCAGCTTGGTCGGGGGCTCCTATAATTCACCCCTCCACTTT. It encodes CASSLVGGSYNSPLHF.

The V and J genes are TRBV29-1 and TRBJ1-2, with TRBD1 as a possible D gene (5 bases). The ends were cut back, 3 bases at V and 1 base at J, with 18 bases in the middle. The germline V gene has CDR1 SQVTM and CDR2 ANQGSEA. This CDR3 comprises 16 residues. The CDR3, as DNA: TGCAGCGTTGACGGTCAGGGTAGAGGAAGTAACTATGGCTACACCTTC. As protein: CSVDGQGRGSNYGYTF.

J is TRBJ2-1 and V is TRBV19, with D hard to call. The CDR3 sequence is 11 residues long. Germline V gene data show CDR1 as LNHDA and CDR2 as SQIVND (reference sequence). V lost 6 bases and J 3 bases, leaving 3 bases between the germline ends. The CDR3 region is CASRIYNEQFF. CDR3 DNA: TGTGCCAGTAGAATCTACAATGAGCAGTTCTTC.

The J gene is TRBJ1-2, the V gene TRBV10-3, with TRBD1 matching 7 bases. Germline V CDR1 and CDR2: ENHRY, SYGVKD. The CDR3 covers 14 residues. Trimming took 4 bases from V and 4 from J; bases not matched to a gene: 6. This CDR3 reads CAISALEGAYGYTF. DNA of the CDR3: TGTGCCATCAGTGCATTAGAGGGGGCCTATGGCTACACCTTC.

This chain connects TRBV6-1 to TRBJ2-7; the match to TRBD1 covers 9 bases. Germline V gives CDR1 MNHNS, CDR2 SASEGT. The junction had 8 bases not matched to a gene; V was cut back by 6 bases and J by 5 bases. CDR3 length equals 14 residues. The CDR3 region is CASRDGTGFNEQYF. Here the CDR3 DNA reads TGTGCCAGCAGGGACGGGACAGGGTTCAACGAGCAGTACTTC.

The chain carries TRBV6-5 and TRBJ2-7; D unresolved. The CDR3 length is 13 residues. Germline CDR1 MNHEY, CDR2 SVGAGI. The V gene lost 6 bases and the J gene lost 2 bases, with 11 bases spanning the gap. This CDR3 reads CASSLDTTYEQYF. In nucleotides, the CDR3 is TGTGCCAGCAGCCTAGACACAACCTACGAGCAGTACTTC.